The TCR beta chain under discussion was sequenced for a study of blood T cell repertoires in COVID-19. Study-level background: COVID-19 samples collected from the United States, Italy and Spain covered acute and convalescent phases.

The germline V and J ends were trimmed by 8 bases and 0 bases, with 11 bases remaining between them. The germline V gene encodes CDR1 KGHSH and CDR2 LQKENI. The CDR3 spans 13 residues. Methods used by the authors: Reference gene primer amplification gave nucleated cell count estimates. The assay was immunoSEQ multiplex PCR, and TCRdb's table has in-frame clones only and misses some. The V and J calls and clone size come from that table; D and trimming were worked out from the DNA. The repertoire holds more than 250,000 clones, with around 88% as singletons. This receptor was identified in a woman between 50 and 59 years old with acute or convalescent COVID-19. Sample: peripheral blood. The V gene is TRBV18, the J gene TRBJ2-7, with D uncertain. DNA for the CDR3: TGTGCCAGCCTTGCGAGTAGCTCCTACGAGCAGTACTTC. Protein sequence: CASLASSSYEQYF.